Listed here are 27 T cell receptor beta chains from one sample, sequenced in a study of T cells in Graves' hyperthyroidism and ophthalmopathy. TCR beta CDR3 region amplification was performed from RNA transcripts. TCR CDR3 underwent first-round RT-PCR with the HTBI primer set. MiXCR, applied by TCRdb to the multiplex PCR reads, yields one record per CDR3 protein. Of around 260,000 distinct CDR3 sequences listed, approximately 26% are singletons. Sequencing used blood. The receptors come from a man aged 40-50 years with Graves' hyperthyroidism that later progressed to Graves' ophthalmopathy.

The rearrangement joins TRBV28 to TRBJ1-5, with 10 positions matching TRBD1. The CDR3 totals 14 residues. Germline V gene sequence: CDR1 MDHEN, CDR2 SYDVKM. Trimming took 6 bases from V and 8 from J; bases not matched to a gene: 7. CDR3 amino acids: CASRPRQGAKPQHF. In nucleotides, the CDR3 is TGTGCCAGCAGGCCTAGACAGGGGGCTAAGCCCCAGCATTTT.

Many counts were recorded for this clonotype. This sequence joins TRBV6-5 and TRBJ2-7; D might be TRBD1 or TRBD2, each matching 5 bases. CDR3 length equals 14 residues. Germline V gives CDR1 MNHEY, CDR2 SVGAGI. The germline V and J ends were trimmed by 6 bases and 2 bases, with 14 bases remaining between them. The CDR3 spells CASRQGTATYEQYF. The CDR3 region has the DNA TGTGCCAGCAGGCAAGGGACGGCGACCTACGAGCAGTACTTC.

Many counts were recorded for this clonotype. The chain couples TRBV28 to TRBJ1-5; no clear D. This CDR3 is 15 amino acids long. V lost 0 bases and J lost 5, with 11 bases in between. Germline CDR1 is MDHEN and CDR2 is SYDVKM. The CDR3, as DNA: TGTGCCAGCAGTTTATGGACGGTCCGGGATCAGCCCCAGCATTTT. As protein: CASSLWTVRDQPQHF.

This clonotype was recorded many times. The chain recombines TRBV6-5 with TRBJ2-5; 11 bases fit TRBD2. This CDR3 is built from 16 residues. Germline loops: CDR1 MNHEY, CDR2 SVGAGI. The J segment lost 4 bases and the V segment lost 6 bases, leaving 10 bases of the junction unmatched. Here the CDR3 reads CASSPGLAGARETQYF. The DNA of the CDR3 is TGTGCCAGCAGCCCTGGACTAGCGGGTGCTCGAGAGACCCAGTACTTC.

This clonotype was seen ten or more times. This chain links TRBV2 with TRBJ2-2, with D perhaps matching TRBD2 (6 bases). CDR3 length: 15 residues. Trimming took 1 base from V and 3 from J, leaving 9 bases between them. Germline V gene data show CDR1 as SNHLY and CDR2 as FYNNEI. DNA for the CDR3: TGTGCCAGCAGTGAAGGGGGGAGGTACACCGGGGAGCTGTTTTTT. It encodes CASSEGGRYTGELFF. Using reference TRBV2 and TRBJ2-2 for the parts outside the CDR3, the full variable domain is EPEVTQTPSHQVTQMGQEVILRCVPISNHLYFYWYRQILGQKVEFLVSFYNNEISEKSEIFDDQFSVERPDGSNFTLKIRSTKLEDSAMYFCASSEGGRYTGELFFGEGSRLTVL.

The chain recombines TRBV7-8 with TRBJ1-6; D not resolved. The ends were cut back, 8 bases at V and 7 bases at J, with 12 bases in the middle. The CDR3 loop spans 13 amino acids. Germline V lookup: CDR1 SGHVS, CDR2 FQNEAQ. The CDR3 nucleotides are TGTGCCAGCCAAGGGTTTGAGAATTCACCCCTCCACTTT. It yields the protein CASQGFENSPLHF.

This clonotype was recorded at least ten times. V gene TRBV30 combines with J gene TRBJ1-5; D perhaps matches TRBD1 (6 bases). V lost 2 bases and J lost 3, with 14 bases in between. The CDR3 consists of 15 residues. CDR1 and CDR2 from the germline V gene are GTSNPN and SVGIG (reference sequence). The CDR3 DNA reads TGTGCCTGGAGTCCCAACGGGGGCCACAATCAGCCCCAGCATTTT. Protein sequence: CAWSPNGGHNQPQHF.

The chain couples TRBV12-3 or TRBV12-4 to TRBJ2-7, with 11 nucleotides matching TRBD1. V was clipped by 6 bases and J by 3 bases; unmatched bases: 16. CDR3 length: 18 residues. CDR3 nucleotide sequence: TGTGCCAGCAGCATGAGAGGACAGGGGGCGTTAACGGGCTACGAGCAGTACTTC. Translation gives CASSMRGQGALTGYEQYF.

The chain is built from TRBV20-1 and TRBJ1-1; 8 bases line up with TRBD1. The length of the CDR3 is 15 residues. The V segment lost 3 bases and the J segment 7 bases; nucleotides outside the gene matches: 13. Per germline, CDR1 DFQATT and CDR2 SNEGSKA (reference sequence). Here the CDR3 DNA reads TGCAGTGCTAGGCCCTCCTCAGGGACAGGACTTGAAGCTTTCTTT. Its protein product is CSARPSSGTGLEAFF.

In nucleotides, the CDR3 is TGTGCCAGCAGAGCCGGGACAGGGGGCACTGAAGCTTTCTTT. Translated, it gives CASRAGTGGTEAFF. The rearrangement joins TRBV12-3 or TRBV12-4 to TRBJ1-1; 11 positions agree with TRBD1. The J segment lost 4 bases and the V segment lost 6 bases, leaving 4 bases of the junction unmatched. The CDR3 contains 14 residues.

This clonotype was counted many times. The rearrangement uses TRBV24-1 and TRBJ2-5; tentatively, D is TRBD1 or TRBD2 (5 bases each). Germline loops: CDR1 KGHDR, CDR2 SFDVKD. This CDR3 comprises 15 residues. V lost 10 bases and J lost 0, with 17 bases in between. DNA for the CDR3: TGTGCCACTGGGACCCGGGACGGAAACCAAGAGACCCAGTACTTC. It codes for CATGTRDGNQETQYF.

This clonotype was counted ten times or more. The chain couples TRBV19 to TRBJ1-2, with D possibly TRBD1 on 5 matching bases. Germline V gene lookup returns CDR1 LNHDA and CDR2 SQIVND (reference sequence). V dropped 6 bases and J dropped 2 bases, with 19 bases sitting between them. This CDR3 is 16 amino acids long. The CDR3 reads CASRSKGTGENYGYTF. The CDR3 DNA follows: TGTGCCAGTAGATCGAAGGGGACCGGCGAAAACTATGGCTACACCTTC.

In this sample, this clonotype turned up many times. The rearrangement links TRBV12-3 or TRBV12-4 to TRBJ2-2; TRBD2 aligns across 12 bases. CDR3 size: 17 residues. Germline trimming cut 3 bases from V and 2 bases from J; bases unmatched to any gene: 4. In nucleotides, the CDR3 is TGTGCCAGCAGTTTCACGACTAGCGGGAGAAACACCGGGGAGCTGTTTTTT. This gives the protein CASSFTTSGRNTGELFF.

The chain has TRBV6-5 and TRBJ2-5; 10 bases match TRBD1. Unmatched junction bases numbered 7, after V lost 2 bases and J lost 4 bases. The length of the CDR3 is 16 residues. Germline CDR1 is MNHEY and CDR2 is SVGAGI. CDR3 loop: CASSYPRTGGIETQYF. DNA of the CDR3: TGTGCCAGCAGTTACCCACGGACAGGGGGGATAGAGACCCAGTACTTC.

The rearrangement links TRBV5-1 to TRBJ2-4, with 13 bases that match TRBD2. The CDR3 sequence is 17 residues long. Germline assignment: CDR1 SGHRS and CDR2 YFSETQ. V dropped 3 bases and J dropped 3; count of bases not matched to a gene: 6. The CDR3 DNA follows: TGCGCCAGCAGCTGGGGACTAGCGGGAAATCACAAAAACATTCAGTACTTC. Translating it yields CASSWGLAGNHKNIQYF.

This clonotype was observed many times. The CDR3 region is CASSSPGKNYEQYF. CDR3 DNA sequence: TGTGCCAGCAGCTCCCCCGGTAAAAACTACGAGCAGTACTTC. The genes are TRBV7-2 and TRBJ2-7; D gene ambiguous. V lost 4 bases and J lost 3, with 13 bases in between. This CDR3 is 14 amino acids long. CDR1 is SGHTA and CDR2 is FQGNSA in the germline V gene.

In regard to this clonotype: Mismatch with germline at one junction end may stem from a read error. This sequence joins TRBV2 and TRBJ2-7, with D uncertain. Germline values: CDR1 SNHLY, CDR2 FYNNEI. The CDR3 spans 9 residues. In DNA, the CDR3 is TGTGCCAGCAGTCCCCCGAAGGACTTC. It encodes CASSPPKDF.

Ten or more counts support this clonotype. The rearrangement uses TRBV11-1 and TRBJ2-7, with 10 bases aligning to TRBD2. Per the germline V gene, CDR1 is SGHAT and CDR2 is FQDESV (reference sequence). This CDR3 is built from 16 residues. Trimming removed 7 bases from V and 2 bases from J; junction bases left unmatched: 11. The CDR3 DNA reads TGTGCCAGCACCACTGCCCGGACTAGCGGAACCTACGAGCAGTACTTC. Protein sequence: CASTTARTSGTYEQYF.

The chain uses TRBV6-2 or TRBV6-3 and TRBJ1-1; 10 nucleotides align to TRBD1. Germline V gene sequence: CDR1 MNHEY, CDR2 SVGEGT. V gave up 8 bases and J gave up 1 base; unmatched junction bases: 4. The CDR3 runs 14 residues. DNA for the CDR3: TGTGCCAGCTGCCGGGACAGGGGGAACACTGAAGCTTTCTTT. This sequence encodes CASCRDRGNTEAFF.

This clonotype has at least ten counts. The chain has TRBV29-1 and TRBJ1-1; D is possibly TRBD1 (6 bases). The germline CDR1 and CDR2 sequences are SQVTM and ANQGSEA. This CDR3 is 12 amino acids long. Deletions cut 7 bases from V and 3 bases from J, with 12 bases between. The DNA of the CDR3 is TGCAGCGCCACAGGGAAGTACACTGAAGCTTTCTTT. Translation: CSATGKYTEAFF.

The chain employs TRBV28 and TRBJ2-7; 7 nucleotides match TRBD2. V trimming: 5 bases; J trimming: 5 bases; junction bases outside the gene matches: 12. CDR1 MDHEN and CDR2 SYDVKM come from the germline V gene. The CDR3 length is 15 residues. The DNA for the CDR3 is TGTGCCAGCAGTCTACGCGGGGAGGGCCCCAACGAGCAGTACTTC. Protein sequence: CASSLRGEGPNEQYF.

At least ten counts were recorded for this clonotype. The chain employs TRBV3-1 and TRBJ1-1; no definite D call. V shed 1 base and J shed 2 bases, with 5 bases lying between them. CDR1 is LGHDT, CDR2 YNNKEL, per germline (reference sequence). The CDR3 extends over 13 amino acids. CDR3 nucleotide sequence: TGTGCCAGCAGCCAAGCAGGTAACACTGAAGCTTTCTTT. Encoded protein: CASSQAGNTEAFF.

This clonotype was picked up many times. The chain joins TRBV11-3 to TRBJ1-1, with 7 bases fitting TRBD1. The V gene end was trimmed by 1 base and the J gene end by 4 bases; junction bases not matched to a gene: 0. Per the germline V gene, CDR1 is SGHNT and CDR2 is YENEEA. CDR3 size: 13 residues. This chain's CDR3 is CASSLAGGTEAFF. CDR3 sequence (DNA): TGTGCCAGCAGCTTAGCAGGGGGCACTGAAGCTTTCTTT.

This clonotype showed up many times. The V gene is TRBV12-3 or TRBV12-4, the J gene TRBJ2-6; possibly TRBD1 for D (5 bases). This CDR3 contains 19 residues. V was shortened by 1 base and J by 4 bases, with 20 bases between the two germline ends. As DNA, the CDR3 is TGTGCCAGCAGTTTAGGGGGATTACAGGTATGGTCCGGGGCCAACGTCCTGACTTTC. It encodes CASSLGGLQVWSGANVLTF.

This rearrangement joins TRBV12-3 or TRBV12-4 to TRBJ2-5, with D perhaps TRBD1 (7 bases). This CDR3 region has 13 residues. Trimming shortened V by 6 bases and J by 4 bases, and 12 bases separated the two germline ends. CDR3 residues: CASREGQLETQYF. Here the CDR3 DNA reads TGTGCCAGCAGGGAGGGACAGTTAGAGACCCAGTACTTC.

This clonotype occurred many times. V usage is TRBV20-1 and J usage is TRBJ2-2; no reliable D call. Germline loops: CDR1 DFQATT, CDR2 SNEGSKA (reference sequence). This CDR3 has 13 amino acids. Trimming stripped 3 bases from V and 0 bases from J, with 5 bases between. The CDR3 protein is CSASKTNTGELFF. Written as DNA, the CDR3 is TGCAGTGCTAGCAAGACGAACACCGGGGAGCTGTTTTTT.

This chain links TRBV6-2 or TRBV6-3 with TRBJ2-7; tentative D call: TRBD2 (7 bases). Germline CDR1 is MNHEY and CDR2 is SVGEGT. The germline V and J ends were trimmed by 5 bases and 6 bases, with 20 bases remaining between them. CDR3 length: 15 residues. CDR3 DNA: TGTGCCAGCAGTAACGCGGGGGCTGGAGGAGGCGAGCAGTACTTC. Translated, it gives CASSNAGAGGGEQYF.